Presented here are 27 T cell receptor beta chains from one specimen sequenced in a study of early T cells in non-severe SARS-CoV-2 infection. Each CDR3 protein gets one entry after TCRdb re-called the 5' RACE reads with MiXCR. This table has tens of thousands of distinct CDR3 sequences, about 12% appearing once. The sample was whole blood. The receptors derive from an adult who was a healthcare worker with PCR-confirmed SARS-CoV-2 infection or an uninfected control (not recorded which).

In its sample, this clonotype was seen many times. The V call is TRBV6-2 or TRBV6-3, the J call TRBJ2-5; D unclear. V was shortened by 5 bases and J by 7 bases, with 11 bases between the two germline ends. Germline V gene data show CDR1 as MNHEY and CDR2 as SVGEGT. The CDR3 has 12 amino acids. Here the CDR3 reads CASSVGPGTQYF. CDR3 bases: TGTGCCAGCAGTGTCGGCCCGGGGACCCAGTACTTC.

Points on this clonotype: This clone may be a read error of a much larger clone one base away. The gene calls are TRBV7-3 and TRBJ2-7; TRBD2 aligns across 8 bases. CDR3 length: 14 amino acids. The germline gives CDR1 SGHTA, CDR2 FQGTGA. The CDR3 DNA reads TGTGCCGGCAGCATTAGCGGGAACACCTACGAGCAGTACTTC. Its translation: CAGSISGNTYEQYF.

This clonotype has only a few counts. The chain employs TRBV5-1 and TRBJ2-3; TRBD1 aligns across 9 bases. The CDR3 contains 16 residues. J gave up 2 bases and V 4 bases, and 8 bases lay outside the gene matches. Per the germline V gene, CDR1 is SGHRS and CDR2 is YFSETQ. For the CDR3, the DNA is TGCGCCAGCAGCCGTTTGGGACAGGGAGTCACAGATACGCAGTATTTT. The encoded protein is CASSRLGQGVTDTQYF.

This clonotype was picked up many times. The J gene is TRBJ2-7, the V gene TRBV28, with D perhaps matching TRBD2 (6 bases). The CDR3 length is 15 residues. Trimming took 4 bases from V and 2 from J, leaving 15 bases between them. The germline V gene has CDR1 MDHEN and CDR2 SYDVKM. The DNA for the CDR3 is TGTGCCAGCAGTTCCCCGGGCGGGGTCCCCTACGAGCAGTACTTC. Translated, it gives CASSSPGGVPYEQYF.

This chain joins TRBV6-1 and TRBJ1-1; a possible D gene is TRBD1 (6 bases). V was trimmed by 1 base and J by 4 bases, leaving 7 bases between them. CDR1 MNHNS and CDR2 SASEGT come from the germline V gene. CDR3 length: 13 residues. In nucleotides, the CDR3 is TGTGCCAGCAGTGAAGAGGGGGGCACTGAAGCTTTCTTT. It codes for CASSEEGGTEAFF.

Only a few counts were recorded for this clonotype. The chain couples TRBV9 to TRBJ1-5; 8 bases map to TRBD1. After removal of 3 bases from V and 5 bases from J, the junction contained 4 bases not matched to a gene. CDR1 SGDLS and CDR2 YYNGEE come from the germline V gene. The CDR3 consists of 14 residues. The CDR3 nucleotides read TGTGCCAGCAGCGGAGGACAGGGTCATCAGCCCCAGCATTTT. Its translation: CASSGGQGHQPQHF.

This clonotype has more than one count but fewer than ten. The chain couples TRBV7-9 to TRBJ2-7, with 8 bases lining up with TRBD2. CDR3 length equals 13 residues. The V gene end was trimmed by 4 bases and the J gene end by 7 bases; junction bases not matched to a gene: 6. CDR1 SEHNR and CDR2 FQNEAQ come from the germline V gene (reference sequence). CDR3 amino acids: CASSSAGVGEQYF. The CDR3 region has the DNA TGTGCCAGCAGCTCAGCGGGAGTGGGAGAGCAGTACTTC.

This clonotype has just a few counts. This sequence joins TRBV2 and TRBJ1-1, with a possible D match to TRBD1 (5 bases). The CDR3 runs 13 residues. Looked up from germline, CDR1 is SNHLY and CDR2 is FYNNEI. V was shortened by 5 bases and J by 6 bases, with 13 bases between the two germline ends. As DNA, the CDR3 is TGTGCCAGCAGTCTAGAGGGAGGGGCTGAAGCTTTCTTT. It codes for CASSLEGGAEAFF.

This clonotype was detected only a few times. V gene TRBV29-1 combines with J gene TRBJ2-5; D assignment may be TRBD1 or TRBD2 (5 bases each). The germline V and J ends were trimmed by 4 bases and 2 bases, with 11 bases remaining between them. The CDR3 length is 13 residues. Germline-derived CDR1 and CDR2 are SQVTM and ANQGSEA. CDR3 nucleotide sequence: TGCAGCGTTGCCACTGGGACGCAAGAGACCCAGTACTTC. Translating gives CSVATGTQETQYF.

The CDR3 spells CASSFRSGGRVGELFF. The CDR3 DNA sequence: TGTGCCAGCAGCTTTCGTTCGGGAGGTCGGGTCGGGGAGCTGTTTTTT. The chain uses TRBV5-6 and TRBJ2-2, with 7 bases that match TRBD2. The germline gives CDR1 SGHDT, CDR2 YYEEEE. J lost 7 bases, V lost 2 bases, and 11 bases had no gene match. The CDR3 totals 16 residues. Combining the CDR3 with reference TRBV5-6 and TRBJ2-2 gives the whole variable domain DAGVTQSPTHLIKTRGQQVTLRCSPKSGHDTVSWYQQALGQGPQFIFQYYEEEERQRGNFPDRFSGHQFPNYSSELNVNALLLGDSALYLCASSFRSGGRVGELFFGEGSRLTVL.

The chain carries TRBV5-1 and TRBJ2-7; D ambiguous. Germline CDR1 SGHRS, CDR2 YFSETQ. This CDR3 comprises 14 residues. The V and J ends lost 0 bases and 0 bases respectively, with 7 bases between them. The chain's CDR3 is CASSLEAYSYEQYF. CDR3 DNA: TGCGCCAGCAGCTTGGAAGCCTACTCCTACGAGCAGTACTTC.

This chain connects TRBV28 to TRBJ1-3; D possibly corresponds to TRBD1 (6 bases). The germline V gene encodes CDR1 MDHEN and CDR2 SYDVKM. V was pared by 2 bases and J by 0 bases, with 17 bases between. The CDR3 contains 18 residues. The CDR3 DNA sequence: TGTGCCAGCAGTTTACCCGGGGGCGGGGGAAACTCTGGAAACACCATATATTTT. Translating it yields CASSLPGGGGNSGNTIYF.

This clonotype was picked up many times. The chain joins TRBV6-6 to TRBJ1-5, with D tentatively TRBD1 (5 bases). The germline gives CDR1 MNHNY, CDR2 SVGAGI (reference sequence). The germline V and J ends were trimmed by 6 bases and 3 bases, with 15 bases remaining between them. This CDR3 comprises 15 residues. The CDR3 spells CASSSGRADNQPQHF. The CDR3 region has the DNA TGTGCCAGCAGCTCAGGGAGAGCGGACAATCAGCCCCAGCATTTT.

This clonotype was counted ten times or more. The gene calls are TRBV20-1 and TRBJ2-7, with D perhaps matching TRBD1 (6 bases). V lost 2 bases and J lost 7, with 15 bases in between. Germline lookup yields CDR1 DFQATT and CDR2 SNEGSKA (reference sequence). The CDR3 is 13 amino acids. CDR3 sequence (DNA): TGCAGTGCTAGACGGGACACCACGGAGGAGCAGTACTTC. It translates to CSARRDTTEEQYF.

This clonotype was recorded only once. V gene TRBV10-3 combines with J gene TRBJ2-4; D not resolved. Germline V lookup: CDR1 ENHRY, CDR2 SYGVKD. V lost 3 bases to trimming and J lost 0 bases, with 6 bases between them. This CDR3 spans 14 amino acids. CDR3 sequence (DNA): TGTGCCATCAGTGAAGAGTTAGCCAAAAACATTCAGTACTTC. It translates to CAISEELAKNIQYF.

This clonotype has just a few counts. The genes are TRBV14 and TRBJ1-1; the D is unclear. In germline, CDR1 is SGHDN, CDR2 FVKESK. Trimming took 1 base from V and 5 from J, leaving 5 bases between them. The CDR3 length is 12 residues. The CDR3 DNA reads as TGTGCCAGCAGCCAAGTAAAAACTGAAGCTTTCTTT. Protein product: CASSQVKTEAFF.

This clonotype occurred many times. The genes are TRBV10-2 and TRBJ2-7, with D tentatively TRBD1 (5 bases). This CDR3 spans 16 amino acids. The germline V gene encodes CDR1 WSHSY and CDR2 SAAADI. Trimming stripped 7 bases from V and 1 base from J, with 20 bases between. The CDR3 DNA follows: TGCGCCAGCAATCAGCCAGGGATGAGTCAGTCCTACGAGCAGTACTTC. As protein: CASNQPGMSQSYEQYF.

This clonotype was recorded a few times. The chain has TRBV11-2 and TRBJ2-1; D might be TRBD2 (6 bases). Germline V CDR1 and CDR2: SGHAT, FQNNGV. The CDR3 spans 14 residues. The V gene lost 6 bases and the J gene lost 10 bases, with 19 bases spanning the gap. This chain's CDR3 is CASRAGERRGEQFF. The DNA of the CDR3 is TGTGCCAGCAGAGCCGGGGAGCGGAGGGGCGAGCAGTTCTTC.

This clonotype showed up just a few times. The rearrangement links TRBV4-1 to TRBJ1-2; TRBD1 aligns across 7 bases. The germline V gene encodes CDR1 MGHRA and CDR2 YSYEKL. The CDR3 contains 15 residues. The V and J ends lost 3 bases and 8 bases, in that order; junction bases with no gene match: 12. The CDR3 loop is CASSHGQVTFRGYTF. The DNA of the CDR3 is TGCGCCAGCAGCCATGGACAGGTCACCTTTCGGGGCTACACCTTC.

This clonotype showed up just a few times. The J gene is TRBJ2-1, the V gene TRBV9; D is possibly TRBD2 (5 bases). CDR1 is SGDLS and CDR2 is YYNGEE in the germline V gene. The CDR3 sequence is 12 residues long. V gave up 3 bases and J gave up 9 bases, with 10 bases separating them. The CDR3 protein is CASSGGAAEQFF. In nucleotides, the CDR3 is TGTGCCAGCAGCGGGGGAGCGGCTGAGCAGTTCTTC.

This clonotype was detected ten times or more. The chain links TRBV5-1 to TRBJ1-1, with D maybe TRBD1 (6 bases). Germline V CDR1 and CDR2: SGHRS, YFSETQ. This CDR3 is built from 15 residues. V was shortened by 3 bases and J by 1 base, with 13 bases between the two germline ends. The CDR3 loop is CASSSTRTANTEAFF. CDR3 sequence (DNA): TGCGCCAGCAGCTCGACGCGGACAGCGAACACTGAAGCTTTCTTT.

The J gene is TRBJ1-5, the V gene TRBV28; 12 nucleotides line up with TRBD1. This CDR3 is built from 16 residues. The trim removed 1 base at V and 9 bases at J, leaving 7 bases unmatched. Germline V gives CDR1 MDHEN, CDR2 SYDVKM. The CDR3 coding sequence is TGTGCCAGCAGTTTATCTCGGGACAGGGGGCAGGTGCCCCAGCATTTT. This translates into CASSLSRDRGQVPQHF.

CDR3 region: CASSPGGPSFFFYEQYF. The CDR3 DNA sequence: TGTGCCAGCAGCCCTGGGGGCCCGAGTTTTTTTTTCTACGAGCAGTACTTC. The chain recombines TRBV7-6 with TRBJ2-7, with D possibly matching TRBD1 (6 bases). This CDR3 region has 17 residues. Germline V gene data show CDR1 as SGHVS and CDR2 as FNYEAQ. Trimming cost V 5 bases and J 3 bases, with 23 bases left between them. Full variable domain (outside the CDR3, taken from reference TRBV7-6 and TRBJ2-7): GAGVSQSPRYKVTKRGQDVALRCDPISGHVSLYWYRQALGQGPEFLTYFNYEAQQDKSGLPNDRFSAERPEGSISTLTIQRTEQRDSAMYRCASSPGGPSFFFYEQYFGPGTRLTVT.

This clonotype appeared many times. The chain combines TRBV14 with TRBJ2-7; 12 bases are shared with TRBD2. This CDR3 region has 16 residues. The trim removed 2 bases at V and 3 bases at J, leaving 5 bases unmatched. Germline V gene sequence: CDR1 SGHDN, CDR2 FVKESK. The CDR3 reads CASSQSTSGSYYEQYF. DNA of the CDR3: TGTGCCAGCAGCCAATCGACTAGCGGGAGTTACTACGAGCAGTACTTC.

This clonotype was observed many times. The rearrangement uses TRBV2 and TRBJ2-4; unclear D gene. Trimming took 3 bases from V and 4 from J, leaving 1 base between them. The germline V gene has CDR1 SNHLY and CDR2 FYNNEI. The CDR3 extends over 11 amino acids. DNA for the CDR3: TGTGCCAGCAGTGATAAAAACATTCAGTACTTC. This encodes CASSDKNIQYF.

This clonotype was seen a few times. The rearrangement links TRBV28 to TRBJ2-2; maybe TRBD2 (6 bases). CDR1 is MDHEN, CDR2 SYDVKM, per germline. Trimming took off 6 bases at V and 3 bases at J, with 14 bases between the two ends. The CDR3 loop spans 15 amino acids. CDR3 sequence (DNA): TGTGCCAGCAGCCCCCCGTGGGGGGACACCGGGGAGCTGTTTTTT. Translated: CASSPPWGDTGELFF.

A few counts support this clonotype. The chain joins TRBV6-2 or TRBV6-3 to TRBJ2-3; the match to TRBD2 covers 13 bases. V shed 5 bases, J shed 4 bases, and the junction held 6 bases outside the gene matches. The CDR3 has 16 amino acids. Germline-derived CDR1 and CDR2 are MNHEY and SVGEGT. CDR3 sequence (DNA): TGTGCCAGCAGTCCCCGAACTAGCGGGAGGGCAGATACGCAGTATTTT. This sequence encodes CASSPRTSGRADTQYF.